The next 2 T cell receptor beta chains were all read from a single sample in a study of blood T cell repertoires in COVID-19. Method: immunoSEQ multiplex PCR; TCRdb's copy keeps in-frame clones and lacks some. Of around 130,000 clones listed, roughly four fifths are singletons. Sequencing used PBMCs or T cells enriched from blood (not recorded which). These receptors were obtained from a woman in her late teens or twenties who had been exposed to COVID-19.

The chain links TRBV18 to TRBJ1-2, with D possibly matching TRBD1 (6 bases). There are 16 residues in the CDR3. The V and J ends lost 6 bases and 2 bases respectively, with 19 bases between them. The germline CDR1 and CDR2 sequences are KGHSH and LQKENI. CDR3 sequence (DNA): TGTGCCAGCTCGCCCGAAACAGGGTTGGTCAACTATGGCTACACCTTC. This sequence encodes CASSPETGLVNYGYTF.

The rearrangement joins TRBV5-8 to TRBJ1-6; 8 nucleotides match TRBD1. CDR3 length equals 17 residues. Germline V gene sequence: CDR1 SGHTS, CDR2 YDEGEE. V lost 0 bases to trimming and J lost 3 bases; unmatched junction nucleotides: 5. CDR3: CASSLGDRRIYNSPLHF. CDR3 DNA: TGTGCCAGCAGCTTGGGGGACAGGAGAATCTATAATTCACCCCTCCACTTT.